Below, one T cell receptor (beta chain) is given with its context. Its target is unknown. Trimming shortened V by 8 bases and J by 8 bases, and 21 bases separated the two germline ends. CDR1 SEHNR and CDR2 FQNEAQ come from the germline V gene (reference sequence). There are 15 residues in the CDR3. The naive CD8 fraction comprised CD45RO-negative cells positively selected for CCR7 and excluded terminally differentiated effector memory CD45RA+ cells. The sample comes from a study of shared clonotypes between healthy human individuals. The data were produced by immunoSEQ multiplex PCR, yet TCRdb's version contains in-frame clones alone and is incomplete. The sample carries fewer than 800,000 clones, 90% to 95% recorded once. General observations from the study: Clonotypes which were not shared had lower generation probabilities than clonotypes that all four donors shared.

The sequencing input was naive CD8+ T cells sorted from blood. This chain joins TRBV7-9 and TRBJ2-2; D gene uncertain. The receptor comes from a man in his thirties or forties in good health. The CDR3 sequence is CASFSELTKGGELFF. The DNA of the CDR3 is TGTGCCAGCTTCTCAGAACTCACAAAAGGGGGGGAGCTGTTTTTT.